Presented here are 6 T cell receptor beta chains from one specimen sequenced in a study of T cell responses to AZD1222 COVID-19 vaccine. Sequencing was performed with immunoSEQ multiplex PCR; in TCRdb, only in-frame clones are kept and a portion is missing. The sample records 110,000 to 150,000 clones, around 93% being singletons. The source was peripheral blood, collected on day 0 of AZD1222 vaccination. Receptor source: an adult in good health.

This clone has only one observation. The chain is built from TRBV11-2 and TRBJ1-1; 7 nucleotides agree with TRBD1. Unmatched junction bases numbered 18, after V lost 3 bases and J lost 5 bases. This CDR3 has 18 amino acids. Per germline, CDR1 SGHAT and CDR2 FQNNGV. The CDR3: CASSFNLRYRGESTEAFF. CDR3 DNA: TGTGCCAGCAGCTTTAATCTGCGCTACAGGGGCGAATCAACTGAAGCTTTCTTT.

This rearrangement joins TRBV13 to TRBJ1-1; no clear D gene. CDR3 length: 12 residues. Germline CDR1 PRHDT, CDR2 FYEKMQ (reference sequence). The V gene lost 3 bases and the J gene lost 3 bases, with 5 bases spanning the gap. This CDR3 is CASSLRYTEAFF. CDR3 DNA: TGTGCCAGCAGCTTGCGGTACACTGAAGCTTTCTTT.

The CDR3 nucleotides read TGTGCCTGGGGCCCCCAGGTTAATGAGCAGTTCTTC. It is translated as CAWGPQVNEQFF. The rearrangement joins TRBV30 to TRBJ2-1; no clear D gene. The CDR3 runs 12 residues. V gave up 5 bases and J gave up 7 bases, with 12 bases separating them. Germline V gene lookup returns CDR1 GTSNPN and CDR2 SVGIG (reference sequence).

The chain carries TRBV5-1 and TRBJ1-1, with unresolved D. Germline CDR1 is SGHRS and CDR2 is YFSETQ. V lost 1 base and J lost 0, with 7 bases in between. The CDR3 loop spans 14 amino acids. As DNA, the CDR3 is TGCGCCAGCAGCTTGTGGACTTTGAACACTGAAGCTTTCTTT. Protein product: CASSLWTLNTEAFF.

The chain carries TRBV6-1 and TRBJ1-5; no firm D call. The V and J ends lost 0 bases and 5 bases respectively, with 11 bases between them. The germline CDR1 and CDR2 sequences are MNHNS and SASEGT. The CDR3 is 15 amino acids. The CDR3 sequence is CASSEALEGYQPQHF. CDR3 DNA: TGTGCCAGCAGTGAAGCGCTCGAGGGTTATCAGCCCCAGCATTTT.

The chain uses TRBV3-1 (or the pseudogene TRBV3-2) and TRBJ2-7; D is undetermined. This CDR3 comprises 12 residues. Between the trimmed V and J ends, which lost 2 bases and 9 bases, there was a span of 11 bases. CDR1 LGHDT and CDR2 YNNKEL come from the germline V gene (reference sequence). The DNA of the CDR3 is TGTGCCAGCAGCCAAAGCCTCCGGAGGCAGTACTTC. It codes for CASSQSLRRQYF.